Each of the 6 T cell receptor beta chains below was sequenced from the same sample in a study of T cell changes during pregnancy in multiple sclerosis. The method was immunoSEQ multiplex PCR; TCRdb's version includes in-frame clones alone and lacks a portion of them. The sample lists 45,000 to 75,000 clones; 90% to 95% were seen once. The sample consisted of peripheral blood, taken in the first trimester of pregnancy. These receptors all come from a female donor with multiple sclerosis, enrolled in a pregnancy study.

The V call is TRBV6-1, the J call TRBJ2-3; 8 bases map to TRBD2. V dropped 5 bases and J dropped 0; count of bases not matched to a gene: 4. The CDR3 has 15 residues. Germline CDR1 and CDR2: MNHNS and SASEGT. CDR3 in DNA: TGTGCCAGCAGTAGTAGCGGGGCGAGCACAGATACGCAGTATTTT. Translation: CASSSSGASTDTQYF.

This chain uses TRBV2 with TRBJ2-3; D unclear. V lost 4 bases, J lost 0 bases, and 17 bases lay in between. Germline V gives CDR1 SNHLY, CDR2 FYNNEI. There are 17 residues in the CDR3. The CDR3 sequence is CASSVMRPTTSTDTQYF. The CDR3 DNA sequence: TGTGCCAGCAGTGTGATGAGGCCAACGACCAGCACAGATACGCAGTATTTT.

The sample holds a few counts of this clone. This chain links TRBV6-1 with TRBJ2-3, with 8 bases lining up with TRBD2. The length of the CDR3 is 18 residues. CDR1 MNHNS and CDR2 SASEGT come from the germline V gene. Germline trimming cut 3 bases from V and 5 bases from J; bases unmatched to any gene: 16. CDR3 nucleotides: TGTGCCAGCAGTGATTCCATTGGAGCGGGGGAAATTGGAGATACGCAGTATTTT. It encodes CASSDSIGAGEIGDTQYF.

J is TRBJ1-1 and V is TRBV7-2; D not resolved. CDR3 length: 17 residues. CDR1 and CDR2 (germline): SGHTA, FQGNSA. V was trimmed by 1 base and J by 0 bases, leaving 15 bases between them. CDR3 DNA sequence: TGTGCCAGCAGCTTAGGCCTCGGAGGAAACATGAACACTGAAGCTTTCTTT. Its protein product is CASSLGLGGNMNTEAFF. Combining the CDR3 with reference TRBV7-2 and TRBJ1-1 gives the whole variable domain GAGVSQSPSNKVTEKGKDVELRCDPISGHTALYWYRQSLGQGLEFLIYFQGNSAPDKSGLPSDRFSAERTGGSVSTLTIQRTQQEDSAVYLCASSLGLGGNMNTEAFFGQGTRLTVV.

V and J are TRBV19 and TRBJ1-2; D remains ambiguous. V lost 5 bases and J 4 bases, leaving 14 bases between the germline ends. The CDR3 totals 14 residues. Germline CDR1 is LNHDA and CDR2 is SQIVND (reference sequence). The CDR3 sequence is CASSFTAATYGYTF. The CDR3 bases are TGTGCCAGTAGTTTCACAGCAGCAACCTATGGCTACACCTTC.

The CDR3 here is CASSSSGTSGPSYEQYF. CDR3 DNA sequence: TGTGCCAGCAGCTCCTCCGGGACTAGCGGTCCCTCCTACGAGCAGTACTTC. The chain uses TRBV9 and TRBJ2-7, with TRBD2 identical over 11 bases. Germline assignment: CDR1 SGDLS and CDR2 YYNGEE. Losses at the gene ends were 4 bases for V and 0 bases for J; bases not matched to a gene: 9. This CDR3 region has 17 residues.